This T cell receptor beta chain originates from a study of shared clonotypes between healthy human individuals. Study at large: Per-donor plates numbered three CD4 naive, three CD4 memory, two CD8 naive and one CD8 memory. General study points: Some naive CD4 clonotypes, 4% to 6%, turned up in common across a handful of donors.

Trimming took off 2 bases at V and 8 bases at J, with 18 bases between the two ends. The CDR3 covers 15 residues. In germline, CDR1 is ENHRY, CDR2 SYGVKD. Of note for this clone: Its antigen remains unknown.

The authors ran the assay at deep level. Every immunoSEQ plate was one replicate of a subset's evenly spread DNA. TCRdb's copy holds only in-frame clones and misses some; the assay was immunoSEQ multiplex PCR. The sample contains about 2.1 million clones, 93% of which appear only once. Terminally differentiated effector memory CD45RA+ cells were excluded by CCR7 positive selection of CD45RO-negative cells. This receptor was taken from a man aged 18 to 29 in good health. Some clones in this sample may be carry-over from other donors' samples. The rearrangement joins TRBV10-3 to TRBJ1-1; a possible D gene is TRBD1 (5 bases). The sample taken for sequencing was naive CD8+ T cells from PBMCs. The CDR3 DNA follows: TGTGCCATCAGTGAGCCCGGGCCTACTAGGGGCGAAGCTTTCTTT. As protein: CAISEPGPTRGEAFF.